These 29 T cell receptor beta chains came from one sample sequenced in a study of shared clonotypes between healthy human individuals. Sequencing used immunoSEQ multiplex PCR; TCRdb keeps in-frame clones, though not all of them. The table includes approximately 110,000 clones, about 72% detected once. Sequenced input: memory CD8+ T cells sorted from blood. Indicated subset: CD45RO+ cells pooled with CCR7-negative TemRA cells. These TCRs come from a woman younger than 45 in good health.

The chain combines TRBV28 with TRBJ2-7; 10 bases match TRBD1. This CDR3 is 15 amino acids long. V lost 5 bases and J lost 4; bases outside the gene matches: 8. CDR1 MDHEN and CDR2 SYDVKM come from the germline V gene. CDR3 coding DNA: TGTGCCAGCAGTGAGACAGGGGGCGCGGGTTACGAGCAGTACTTC. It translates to CASSETGGAGYEQYF.

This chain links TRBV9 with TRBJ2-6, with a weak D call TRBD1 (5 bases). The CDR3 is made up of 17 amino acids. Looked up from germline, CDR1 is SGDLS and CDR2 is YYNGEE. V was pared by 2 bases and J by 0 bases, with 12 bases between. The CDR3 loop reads CASSVDTKSSGANVLTF. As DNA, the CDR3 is TGTGCCAGCAGCGTGGACACCAAAAGCTCTGGGGCCAACGTCCTGACTTTC.

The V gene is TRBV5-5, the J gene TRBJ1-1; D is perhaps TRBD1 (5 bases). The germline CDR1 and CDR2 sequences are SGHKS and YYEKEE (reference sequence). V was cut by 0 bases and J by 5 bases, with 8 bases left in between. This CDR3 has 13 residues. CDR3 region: CASSLGGFTEAFF. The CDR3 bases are TGTGCCAGCAGCTTGGGGGGGTTTACTGAAGCTTTCTTT.

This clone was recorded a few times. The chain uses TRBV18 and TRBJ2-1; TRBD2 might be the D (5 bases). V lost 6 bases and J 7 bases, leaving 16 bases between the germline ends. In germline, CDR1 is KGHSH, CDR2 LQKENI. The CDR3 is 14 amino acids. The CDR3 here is CASSPQSSTNEQFF. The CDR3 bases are TGTGCCAGCTCGCCCCAGTCTAGCACAAATGAGCAGTTCTTC.

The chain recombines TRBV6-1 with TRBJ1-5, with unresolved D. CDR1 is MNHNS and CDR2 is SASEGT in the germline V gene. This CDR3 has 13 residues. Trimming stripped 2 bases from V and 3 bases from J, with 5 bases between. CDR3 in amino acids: CASSENDNQPQHF. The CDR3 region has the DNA TGTGCCAGCAGTGAAAATGACAATCAGCCCCAGCATTTT.

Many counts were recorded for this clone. In DNA form, the CDR3 reads TGTGCCAGCAGCGTAGTTGGTAGCGGGGGCACCGGGGAGCTGTTTTTT. Amino acid sequence: CASSVVGSGGTGELFF. The chain links TRBV9 to TRBJ2-2; 9 bases map to TRBD2. V lost 0 bases and J lost 4; bases outside the gene matches: 4. This CDR3 is 16 amino acids long. The V gene's germline CDR1 is SGDLS and CDR2 YYNGEE.

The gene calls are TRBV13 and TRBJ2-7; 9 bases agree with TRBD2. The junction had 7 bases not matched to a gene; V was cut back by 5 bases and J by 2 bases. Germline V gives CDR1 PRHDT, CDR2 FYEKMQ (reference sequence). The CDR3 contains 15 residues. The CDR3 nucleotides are TGTGCCAGCAGCCTACAGACTAGCGGTGCCTACGAGCAGTACTTC. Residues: CASSLQTSGAYEQYF.

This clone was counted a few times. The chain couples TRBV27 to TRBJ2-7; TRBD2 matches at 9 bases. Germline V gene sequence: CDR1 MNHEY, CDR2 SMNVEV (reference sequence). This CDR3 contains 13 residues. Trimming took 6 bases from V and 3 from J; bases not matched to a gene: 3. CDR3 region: CASSSSGNYEQYF. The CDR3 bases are TGTGCCAGCAGCTCTAGCGGGAACTACGAGCAGTACTTC.

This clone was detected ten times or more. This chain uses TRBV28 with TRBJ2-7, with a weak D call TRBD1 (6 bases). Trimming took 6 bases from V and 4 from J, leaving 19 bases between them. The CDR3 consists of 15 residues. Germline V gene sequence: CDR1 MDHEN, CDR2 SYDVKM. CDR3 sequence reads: CASRPGAGEAYEQYF. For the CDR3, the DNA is TGTGCCAGCAGACCTGGGGCAGGGGAAGCGTACGAGCAGTACTTC.

CDR3 residues: CSVTLTRSLGNTIYF. The CDR3, as DNA: TGCAGCGTGACACTGACCAGGAGTCTTGGAAACACCATATATTTT. The chain has TRBV29-1 and TRBJ1-3; D gene ambiguous. Trimming took 6 bases from V and 3 from J, leaving 18 bases between them. The CDR3 covers 15 residues. Looked up from germline, CDR1 is SQVTM and CDR2 is ANQGSEA.

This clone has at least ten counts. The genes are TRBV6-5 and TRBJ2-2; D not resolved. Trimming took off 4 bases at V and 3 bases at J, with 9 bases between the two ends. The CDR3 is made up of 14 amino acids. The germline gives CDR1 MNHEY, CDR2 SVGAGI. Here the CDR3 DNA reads TGTGCCAGCAGTTCGAACACATACACCGGGGAGCTGTTTTTT. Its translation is CASSSNTYTGELFF.

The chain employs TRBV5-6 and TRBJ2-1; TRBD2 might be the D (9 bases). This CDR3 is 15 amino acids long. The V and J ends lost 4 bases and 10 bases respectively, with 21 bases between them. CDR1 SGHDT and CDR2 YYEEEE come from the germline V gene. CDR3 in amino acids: CASSAGGTGILEQFF. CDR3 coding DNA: TGTGCCAGCAGCGCGGGGGGGACAGGAATCTTGGAGCAGTTCTTC.

Written as DNA, the CDR3 is TGCGCCAGCAGCTTGGGTTACAAACCAGGGGGAAACAATGAGCAGTTCTTC. Its translation: CASSLGYKPGGNNEQFF. The gene calls are TRBV5-1 and TRBJ2-1; 7 bases map to TRBD1. The ends lost 0 bases at V and 5 bases at J; junction bases unmatched: 11. Germline V lookup: CDR1 SGHRS, CDR2 YFSETQ. This CDR3 has 17 amino acids. Together with reference TRBV5-1 and TRBJ2-1, the CDR3 gives the full variable domain: KAGVTQTPRYLIKTRGQQVTLSCSPISGHRSVSWYQQTPGQGLQFLFEYFSETQRNKGNFPGRFSGRQFSNSRSEMNVSTLELGDSALYLCASSLGYKPGGNNEQFFGPGTRLTVL.

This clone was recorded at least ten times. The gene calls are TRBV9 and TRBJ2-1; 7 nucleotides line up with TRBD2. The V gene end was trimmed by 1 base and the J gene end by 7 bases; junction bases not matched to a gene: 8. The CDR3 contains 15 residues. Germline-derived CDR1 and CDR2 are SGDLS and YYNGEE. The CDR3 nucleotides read TGTGCCAGCAGCGTAAGGGCGGGAGTTAAAAATGAGCAGTTCTTC. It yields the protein CASSVRAGVKNEQFF.

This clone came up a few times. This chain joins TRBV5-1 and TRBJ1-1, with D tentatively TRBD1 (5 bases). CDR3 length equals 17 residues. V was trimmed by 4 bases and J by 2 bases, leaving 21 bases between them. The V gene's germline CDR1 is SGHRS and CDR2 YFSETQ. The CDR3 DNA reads TGCGCCAGCAGCCGGGGGGGGTCCCCTTCTTCAAACACTGAAGCTTTCTTT. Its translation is CASSRGGSPSSNTEAFF. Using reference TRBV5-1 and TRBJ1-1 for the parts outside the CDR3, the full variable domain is KAGVTQTPRYLIKTRGQQVTLSCSPISGHRSVSWYQQTPGQGLQFLFEYFSETQRNKGNFPGRFSGRQFSNSRSEMNVSTLELGDSALYLCASSRGGSPSSNTEAFFGQGTRLTVV.

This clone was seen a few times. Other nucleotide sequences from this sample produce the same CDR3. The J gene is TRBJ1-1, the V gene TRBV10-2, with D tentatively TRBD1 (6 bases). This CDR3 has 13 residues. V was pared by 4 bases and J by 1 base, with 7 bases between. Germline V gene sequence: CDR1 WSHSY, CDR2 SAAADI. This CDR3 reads CASSVTGNTEAFF. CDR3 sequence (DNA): TGCGCCAGCAGTGTGACAGGGAACACTGAAGCTTTCTTT.

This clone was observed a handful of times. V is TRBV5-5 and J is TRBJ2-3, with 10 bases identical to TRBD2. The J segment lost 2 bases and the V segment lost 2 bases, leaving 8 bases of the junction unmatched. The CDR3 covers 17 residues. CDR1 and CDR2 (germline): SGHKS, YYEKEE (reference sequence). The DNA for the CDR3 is TGTGCCAGCAGCTTCCCTAGCGGGAGCCTTGACACAGATACGCAGTATTTT. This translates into CASSFPSGSLDTDTQYF.

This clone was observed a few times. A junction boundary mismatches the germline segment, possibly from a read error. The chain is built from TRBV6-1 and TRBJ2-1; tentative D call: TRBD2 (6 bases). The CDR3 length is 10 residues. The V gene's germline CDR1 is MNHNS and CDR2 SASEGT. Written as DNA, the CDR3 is TGTGCCAGCAGTCCGGGACTGCCACTCTTC. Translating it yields CASSPGLPLF.

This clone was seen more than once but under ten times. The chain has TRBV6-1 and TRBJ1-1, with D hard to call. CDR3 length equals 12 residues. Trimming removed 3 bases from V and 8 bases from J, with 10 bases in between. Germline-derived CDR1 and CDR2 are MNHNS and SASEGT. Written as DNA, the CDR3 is TGTGCCAGCAGTGATATCATCGGCGAAGCTTTCTTT. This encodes CASSDIIGEAFF.

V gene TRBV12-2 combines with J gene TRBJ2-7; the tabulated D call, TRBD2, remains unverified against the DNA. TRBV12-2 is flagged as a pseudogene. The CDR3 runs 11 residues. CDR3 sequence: CASRLLERPNF. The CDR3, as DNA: TGTGCAAGTCGACTTCTAGAGCGGCCGAACTTC.

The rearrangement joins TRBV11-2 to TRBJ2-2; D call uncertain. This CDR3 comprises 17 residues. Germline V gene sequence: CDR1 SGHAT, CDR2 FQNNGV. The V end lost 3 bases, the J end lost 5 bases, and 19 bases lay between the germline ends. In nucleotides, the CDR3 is TGTGCCAGCAGCTTGGTAACATGGCGACACCTGACCGGGGAGCTGTTTTTT. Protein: CASSLVTWRHLTGELFF.

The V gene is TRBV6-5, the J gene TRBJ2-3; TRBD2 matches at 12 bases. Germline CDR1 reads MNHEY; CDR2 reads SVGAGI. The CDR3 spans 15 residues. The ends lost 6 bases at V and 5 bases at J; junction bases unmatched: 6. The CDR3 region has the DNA TGTGCCAGCAGCCAGACTAGCGGGAGAATAGATACGCAGTATTTT. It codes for CASSQTSGRIDTQYF.

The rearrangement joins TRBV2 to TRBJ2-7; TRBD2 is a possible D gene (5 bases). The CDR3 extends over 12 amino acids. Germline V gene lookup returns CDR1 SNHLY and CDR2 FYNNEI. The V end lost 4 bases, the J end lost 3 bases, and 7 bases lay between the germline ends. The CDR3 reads CASSVSGYEQYF. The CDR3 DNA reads TGTGCCAGCAGTGTGAGCGGCTACGAGCAGTACTTC.

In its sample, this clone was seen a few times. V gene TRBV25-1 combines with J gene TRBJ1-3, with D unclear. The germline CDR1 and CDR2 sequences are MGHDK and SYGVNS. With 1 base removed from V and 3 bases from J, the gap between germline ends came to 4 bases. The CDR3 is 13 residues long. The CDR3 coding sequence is TGTGCCAGCAGTGAATTTGGTGGAAACACCATATATTTT. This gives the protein CASSEFGGNTIYF.

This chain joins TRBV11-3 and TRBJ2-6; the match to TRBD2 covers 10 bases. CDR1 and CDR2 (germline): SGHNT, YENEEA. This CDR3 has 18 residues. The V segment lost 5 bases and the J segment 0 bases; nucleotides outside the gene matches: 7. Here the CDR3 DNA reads TGTGCCAGCAGCGTCGGGACTAGCGTCCACTCTGGGGCCAACGTCCTGACTTTC. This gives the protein CASSVGTSVHSGANVLTF.

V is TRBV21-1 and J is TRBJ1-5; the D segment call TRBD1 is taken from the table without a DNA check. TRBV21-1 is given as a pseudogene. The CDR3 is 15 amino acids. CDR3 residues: CASSTRDRDPQPQHF. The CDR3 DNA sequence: TGTGCCAGCAGCACCCGGGACAGGGATCCTCAGCCCCAGCATTTT.

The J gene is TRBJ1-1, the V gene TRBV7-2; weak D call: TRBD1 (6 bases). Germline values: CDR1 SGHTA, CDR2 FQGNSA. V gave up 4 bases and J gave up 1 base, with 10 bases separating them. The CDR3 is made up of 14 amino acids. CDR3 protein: CASSSQGGNTEAFF. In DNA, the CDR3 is TGTGCCAGCAGCTCACAGGGTGGGAACACTGAAGCTTTCTTT. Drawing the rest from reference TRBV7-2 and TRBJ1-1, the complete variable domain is GAGVSQSPSNKVTEKGKDVELRCDPISGHTALYWYRQSLGQGLEFLIYFQGNSAPDKSGLPSDRFSAERTGGSVSTLTIQRTQQEDSAVYLCASSSQGGNTEAFFGQGTRLTVV.

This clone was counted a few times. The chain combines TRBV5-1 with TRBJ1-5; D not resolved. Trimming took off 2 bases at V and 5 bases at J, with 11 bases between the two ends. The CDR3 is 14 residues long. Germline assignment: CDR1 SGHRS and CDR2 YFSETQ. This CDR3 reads CASSFGDGDQPQHF. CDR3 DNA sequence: TGCGCCAGCAGCTTCGGTGACGGTGATCAGCCCCAGCATTTT.

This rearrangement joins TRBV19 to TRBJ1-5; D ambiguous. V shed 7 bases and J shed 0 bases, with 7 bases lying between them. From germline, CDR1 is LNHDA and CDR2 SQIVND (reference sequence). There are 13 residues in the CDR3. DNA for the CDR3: TGTGCCAGTACGGAGGCTAGCAATCAGCCCCAGCATTTT. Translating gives CASTEASNQPQHF. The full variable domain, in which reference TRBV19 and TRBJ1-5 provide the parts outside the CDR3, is DGGITQSPKYLFRKEGQNVTLSCEQNLNHDAMYWYRQDPGQGLRLIYYSQIVNDFQKGDIAEGYSVSREKKESFPLTVTSAQKNPTAFYLCASTEASNQPQHFGDGTRLSIL.